This T cell receptor beta chain stems from a study of blood T cell repertoires in COVID-19. The overall study: Specimens from acute and convalescent COVID-19 originated in the United States, Italy and Spain. PBMCs, B-cell-depleted T cells, or T cells provided the cDNA or gDNA that made up the material.

Sequenced by immunoSEQ multiplex PCR; TCRdb stores in-frame clones only, minus some. This sample has about 190,000 clones, with less than 85% found just once. Germline V gene data show CDR1 as PRHDT and CDR2 as FYEKMQ (reference sequence). The CDR3 has 13 amino acids. Trimming took 2 bases from V and 4 from J, leaving 9 bases between them. This chain connects TRBV13 to TRBJ2-7; no firm D call. This receptor was obtained from a woman in her forties or fifties with acute or convalescent COVID-19. The source material was peripheral blood. CDR3 DNA sequence: TGTGCCAGCAGCTTAAATCTCCAGTACGAGCAGTACTTC. Protein sequence: CASSLNLQYEQYF.